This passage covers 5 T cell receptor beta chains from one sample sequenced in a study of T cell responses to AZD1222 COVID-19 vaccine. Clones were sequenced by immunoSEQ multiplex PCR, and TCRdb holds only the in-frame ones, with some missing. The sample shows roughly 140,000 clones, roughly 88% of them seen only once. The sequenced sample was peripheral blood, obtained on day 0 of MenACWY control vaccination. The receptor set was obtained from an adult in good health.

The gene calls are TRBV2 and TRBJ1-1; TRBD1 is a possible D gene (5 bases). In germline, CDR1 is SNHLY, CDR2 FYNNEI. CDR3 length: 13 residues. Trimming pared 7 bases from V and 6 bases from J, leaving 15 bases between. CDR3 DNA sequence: TGTGCCAGCAACTTCCCTCCGGGGGCTGAAGCTTTCTTT. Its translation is CASNFPPGAEAFF. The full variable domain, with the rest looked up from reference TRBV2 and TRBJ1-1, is EPEVTQTPSHQVTQMGQEVILRCVPISNHLYFYWYRQILGQKVEFLVSFYNNEISEKSEIFDDQFSVERPDGSNFTLKIRSTKLEDSAMYFCASNFPPGAEAFFGQGTRLTVV.

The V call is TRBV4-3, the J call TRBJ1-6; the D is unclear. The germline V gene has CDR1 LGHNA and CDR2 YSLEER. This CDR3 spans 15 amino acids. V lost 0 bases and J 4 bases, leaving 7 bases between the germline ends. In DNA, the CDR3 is TGCGCCAGCAGCCAAGACTCGGGTTATAATTCACCCCTCCACTTT. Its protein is CASSQDSGYNSPLHF.

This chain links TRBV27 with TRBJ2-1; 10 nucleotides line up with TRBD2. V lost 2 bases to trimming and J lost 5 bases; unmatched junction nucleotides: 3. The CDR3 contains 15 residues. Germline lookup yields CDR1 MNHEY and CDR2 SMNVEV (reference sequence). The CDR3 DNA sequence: TGTGCCAGCAGTTTAAGGACTAGCGGTGACAATGAGCAGTTCTTC. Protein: CASSLRTSGDNEQFF.

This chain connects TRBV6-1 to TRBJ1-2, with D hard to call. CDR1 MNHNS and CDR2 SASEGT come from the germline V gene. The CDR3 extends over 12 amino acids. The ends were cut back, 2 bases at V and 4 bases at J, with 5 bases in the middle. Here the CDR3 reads CASSESIYGYTF. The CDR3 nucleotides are TGTGCCAGCAGTGAAAGCATCTATGGCTACACCTTC.

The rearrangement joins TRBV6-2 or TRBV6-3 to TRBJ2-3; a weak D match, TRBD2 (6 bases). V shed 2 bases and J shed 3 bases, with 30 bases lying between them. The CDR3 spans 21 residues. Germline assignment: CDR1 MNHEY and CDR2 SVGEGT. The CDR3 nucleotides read TGTGCCAGCAGTTACACAATAGACCCTCGAATATCAGGACGGGAGACAGATACGCAGTATTTT. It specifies CASSYTIDPRISGRETDTQYF.